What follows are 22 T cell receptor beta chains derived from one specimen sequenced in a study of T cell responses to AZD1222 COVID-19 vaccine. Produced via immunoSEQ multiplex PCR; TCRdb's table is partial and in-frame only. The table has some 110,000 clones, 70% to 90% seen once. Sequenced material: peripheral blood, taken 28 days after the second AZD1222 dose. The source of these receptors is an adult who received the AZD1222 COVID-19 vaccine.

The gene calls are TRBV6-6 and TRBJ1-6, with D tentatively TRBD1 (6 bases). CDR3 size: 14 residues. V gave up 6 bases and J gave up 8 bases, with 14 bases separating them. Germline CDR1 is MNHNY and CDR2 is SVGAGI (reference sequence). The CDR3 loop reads CASSQTGLDSPLHF. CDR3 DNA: TGTGCCAGCAGCCAAACAGGGTTGGATTCACCCCTCCACTTT.

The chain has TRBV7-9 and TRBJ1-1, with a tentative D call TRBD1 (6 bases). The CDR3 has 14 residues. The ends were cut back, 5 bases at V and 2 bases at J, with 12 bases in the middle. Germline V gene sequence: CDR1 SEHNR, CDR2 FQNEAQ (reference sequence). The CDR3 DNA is TGTGCCAGCAGCGCGGGGACACTCAACACTGAAGCTTTCTTT. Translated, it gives CASSAGTLNTEAFF.

CDR3 sequence reads: CASSLQLPPGNTIYF. CDR3 DNA sequence: TGTGCCAGCAGCTTGCAACTCCCGCCTGGAAACACCATATATTTT. The chain couples TRBV5-8 to TRBJ1-3; D is unresolved. The CDR3 is 15 residues long. V lost 1 base and J lost 2, with 10 bases in between. Germline-derived CDR1 and CDR2 are SGHTS and YDEGEE. Supplemented by reference TRBV5-8 and TRBJ1-3, the full variable domain reads EAGVTQSPTHLIKTRGQQATLRCSPISGHTSVYWYQQALGLGLQFLLWYDEGEERNRGNFPPRFSGRQFPNYSSELNVNALELEDSALYLCASSLQLPPGNTIYFGEGSWLTVV.

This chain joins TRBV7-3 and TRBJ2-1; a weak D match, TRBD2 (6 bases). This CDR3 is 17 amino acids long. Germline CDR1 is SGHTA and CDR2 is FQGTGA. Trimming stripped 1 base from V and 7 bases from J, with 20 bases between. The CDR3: CASSLIFPPSEGNEQFF. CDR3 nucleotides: TGTGCCAGCAGCTTAATTTTCCCCCCCTCGGAGGGGAATGAGCAGTTCTTC.

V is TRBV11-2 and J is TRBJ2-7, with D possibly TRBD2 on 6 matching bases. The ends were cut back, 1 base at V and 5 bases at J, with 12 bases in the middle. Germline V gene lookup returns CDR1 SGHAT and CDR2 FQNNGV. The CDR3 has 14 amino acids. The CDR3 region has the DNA TGTGCCAGCAGCTTAGGGGCTAGCGAGCACGAGCAGTACTTC. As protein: CASSLGASEHEQYF.

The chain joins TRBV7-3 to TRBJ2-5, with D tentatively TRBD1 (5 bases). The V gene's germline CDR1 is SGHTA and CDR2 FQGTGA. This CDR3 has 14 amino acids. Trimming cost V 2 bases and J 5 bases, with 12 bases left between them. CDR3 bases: TGTGCCAGCAGCTTAGGGGCTAGTGGCGAGACCCAGTACTTC. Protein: CASSLGASGETQYF.

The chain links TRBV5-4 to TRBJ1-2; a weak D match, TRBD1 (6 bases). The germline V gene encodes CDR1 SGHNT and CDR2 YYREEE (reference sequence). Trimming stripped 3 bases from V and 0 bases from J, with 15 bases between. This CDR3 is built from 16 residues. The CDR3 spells CASSSVLDSANYGYTF. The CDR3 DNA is TGTGCCAGCAGCTCCGTTTTGGACAGCGCTAACTATGGCTACACCTTC.

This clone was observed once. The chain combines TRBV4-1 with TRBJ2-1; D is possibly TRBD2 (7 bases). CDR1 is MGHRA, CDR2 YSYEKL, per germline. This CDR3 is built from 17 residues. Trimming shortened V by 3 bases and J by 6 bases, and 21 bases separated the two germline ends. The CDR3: CASSHSLGGGLRNEQFF. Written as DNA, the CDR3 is TGCGCCAGCAGCCATTCTCTAGGGGGGGGGTTACGCAATGAGCAGTTCTTC.

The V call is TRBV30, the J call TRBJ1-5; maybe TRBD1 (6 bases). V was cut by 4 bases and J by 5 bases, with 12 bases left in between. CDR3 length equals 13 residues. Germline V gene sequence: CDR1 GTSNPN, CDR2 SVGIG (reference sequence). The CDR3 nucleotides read TGTGCCTGGAACACAGGGAAGGATCAGCCCCAGCATTTT. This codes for CAWNTGKDQPQHF.

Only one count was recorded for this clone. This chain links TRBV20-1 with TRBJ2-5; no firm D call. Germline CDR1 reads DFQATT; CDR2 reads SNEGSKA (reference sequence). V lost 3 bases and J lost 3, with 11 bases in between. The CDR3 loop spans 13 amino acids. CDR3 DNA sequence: TGCAGTGCTAGTACTAACGTTAAAGAGACCCAGTACTTC. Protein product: CSASTNVKETQYF.

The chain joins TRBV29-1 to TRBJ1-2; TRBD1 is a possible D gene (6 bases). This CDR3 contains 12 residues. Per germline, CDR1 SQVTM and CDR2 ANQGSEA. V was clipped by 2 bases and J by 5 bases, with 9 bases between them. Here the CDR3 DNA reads TGCAGCGTTGAAACACAGGGTTATGGCTACACCTTC. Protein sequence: CSVETQGYGYTF.

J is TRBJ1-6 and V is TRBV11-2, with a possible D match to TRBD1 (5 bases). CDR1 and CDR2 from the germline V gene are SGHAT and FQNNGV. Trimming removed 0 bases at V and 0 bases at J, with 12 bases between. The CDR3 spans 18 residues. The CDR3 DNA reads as TGTGCCAGCAGCTTAGAGACCGAGGGGTACTCCTATAATTCACCCCTCCACTTT. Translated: CASSLETEGYSYNSPLHF. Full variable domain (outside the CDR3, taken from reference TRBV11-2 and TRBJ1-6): EAGVAQSPRYKIIEKRQSVAFWCNPISGHATLYWYQQILGQGPKLLIQFQNNGVVDDSQLPKDRFSAERLKGVDSTLKIQPAKLEDSAVYLCASSLETEGYSYNSPLHFGNGTRLTVT.

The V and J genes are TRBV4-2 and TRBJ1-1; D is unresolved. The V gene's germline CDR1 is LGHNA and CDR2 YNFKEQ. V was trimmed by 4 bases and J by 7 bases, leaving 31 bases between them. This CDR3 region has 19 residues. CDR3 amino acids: CASSRVPRGVRAVLGEAFF. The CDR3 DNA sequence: TGTGCCAGCAGCCGGGTACCGCGCGGGGTTCGAGCGGTGCTGGGTGAAGCTTTCTTT.

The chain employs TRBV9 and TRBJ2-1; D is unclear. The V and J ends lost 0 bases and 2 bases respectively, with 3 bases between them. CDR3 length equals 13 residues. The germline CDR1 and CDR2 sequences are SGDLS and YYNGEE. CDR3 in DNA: TGTGCCAGCAGCGTAGAAACCTACAATGAGCAGTTCTTC. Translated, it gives CASSVETYNEQFF.

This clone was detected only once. CDR3 residues: CASSLDSYGNTEAFF. For the CDR3, the DNA is TGTGCCAGCAGCTTAGATAGTTATGGGAACACTGAAGCTTTCTTT. The chain joins TRBV11-2 to TRBJ1-1; D uncertain. Germline V gene data show CDR1 as SGHAT and CDR2 as FQNNGV. V dropped 0 bases and J dropped 1 base, with 9 bases sitting between them. The CDR3 loop spans 15 amino acids.

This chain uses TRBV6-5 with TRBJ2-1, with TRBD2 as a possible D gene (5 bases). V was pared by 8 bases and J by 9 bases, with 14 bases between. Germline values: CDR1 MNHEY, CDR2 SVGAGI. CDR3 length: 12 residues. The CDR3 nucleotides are TGTGCCAGCGGGAGTAACTGGGGTGAGCAGTTCTTC. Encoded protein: CASGSNWGEQFF.

The CDR3, as DNA: TGCAGCGTCGCCGGGCGGACAGGGAACATGAACACTGAAGCTTTCTTT. As protein: CSVAGRTGNMNTEAFF. The chain is built from TRBV29-1 and TRBJ1-1; TRBD1 matches at 8 bases. The CDR3 contains 16 residues. CDR1 is SQVTM and CDR2 is ANQGSEA in the germline V gene. Trimming cost V 6 bases and J 0 bases; bases outside gene matches: 12.

In DNA, the CDR3 is TGTGCCTGGAGCGGCACGGCCCAGAGGGGCTACACCTTC. This gives the protein CAWSGTAQRGYTF. This chain links TRBV30 with TRBJ1-2, with unresolved D. Looked up from germline, CDR1 is GTSNPN and CDR2 is SVGIG (reference sequence). Deletions cut 3 bases from V and 8 bases from J, with 16 bases between. The CDR3 consists of 13 residues. Looking up the rest from reference TRBV30 and TRBJ1-2 gives the full variable domain: SQTIHQWPATLVQPVGSPLSLECTVEGTSNPNLYWYRQAAGRGLQLLFYSVGIGQISSEVPQNLSASRPQDRQFILSSKKLLLSDSGFYLCAWSGTAQRGYTFGSGTRLTVV.

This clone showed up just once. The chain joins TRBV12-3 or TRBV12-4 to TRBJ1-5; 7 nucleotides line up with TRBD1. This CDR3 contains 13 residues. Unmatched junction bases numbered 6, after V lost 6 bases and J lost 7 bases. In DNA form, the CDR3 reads TGTGCCAGCAGCCCCGGGACAGAACAGCCCCAGCATTTT. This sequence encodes CASSPGTEQPQHF.

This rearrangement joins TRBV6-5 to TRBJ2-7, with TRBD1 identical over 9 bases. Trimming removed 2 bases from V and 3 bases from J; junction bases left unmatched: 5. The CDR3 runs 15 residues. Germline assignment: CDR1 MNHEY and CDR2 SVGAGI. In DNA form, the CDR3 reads TGTGCCAGCAGTTACCAACCGGGACAGGGCTACGAGCAGTACTTC. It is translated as CASSYQPGQGYEQYF.

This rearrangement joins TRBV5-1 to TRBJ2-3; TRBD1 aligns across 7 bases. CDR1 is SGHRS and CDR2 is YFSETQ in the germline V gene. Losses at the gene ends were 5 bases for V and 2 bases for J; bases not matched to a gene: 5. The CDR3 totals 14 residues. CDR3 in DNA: TGCGCCAGCAGTTTTGACAGGGACACAGATACGCAGTATTTT. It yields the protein CASSFDRDTDTQYF.

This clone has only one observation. CDR3 bases: TGTGCCATCAGTGAGTCATACAACAACTATGGCTACACCTTC. Translation: CAISESYNNYGYTF. The V gene is TRBV10-3, the J gene TRBJ1-2; D unresolved. The CDR3 extends over 14 amino acids. Trimming shortened V by 0 bases and J by 2 bases, and 7 bases separated the two germline ends. Germline V gene sequence: CDR1 ENHRY, CDR2 SYGVKD.